The 21 T cell receptor beta chains reported below all come from one sample, sequenced in a study of cytomegalovirus exposure and HLA in healthy donors. PCR employed 60 Vbeta and 13 Jbeta primers. Clones were read by immunoSEQ multiplex PCR, and TCRdb kept only the in-frame ones, dropping some. The sample contains tens of thousands of clones, roughly 83% of which appear only once. Sequenced material: PBMCs. These receptors originate from a man younger than 45 in good health and CMV-seronegative.

The chain joins TRBV5-4 to TRBJ2-3; TRBD2 agrees at 11 bases. The germline CDR1 and CDR2 sequences are SGHNT and YYREEE (reference sequence). Losses at the gene ends were 0 bases for V and 1 base for J; bases not matched to a gene: 7. The CDR3 spans 18 residues. Written as DNA, the CDR3 is TGTGCCAGCAGCTTGGGCCTAGCGGGAGGAGGAGGCACAGATACGCAGTATTTT. This translates into CASSLGLAGGGGTDTQYF.

The V call is TRBV9, the J call TRBJ1-1; the D is unclear. The CDR3 spans 13 residues. Trimming cost V 0 bases and J 3 bases, with 6 bases left between them. CDR1 SGDLS and CDR2 YYNGEE come from the germline V gene. In nucleotides, the CDR3 is TGTGCCAGCAGCGTAGCGGGGTACACTGAAGCTTTCTTT. Protein sequence: CASSVAGYTEAFF.

V gene TRBV6-5 combines with J gene TRBJ1-5, with D maybe TRBD1 (6 bases). The CDR3 length is 15 residues. Per the germline V gene, CDR1 is MNHEY and CDR2 is SVGAGI. Trimming took off 5 bases at V and 3 bases at J, with 14 bases between the two ends. In DNA form, the CDR3 reads TGTGCCAGCAGTATTACCGGGGGGCTCAATCAGCCCCAGCATTTT. Its translation is CASSITGGLNQPQHF.

This clone was seen a handful of times. The chain couples TRBV6-1 to TRBJ1-1, with D possibly being TRBD1 (6 bases). The CDR3 has 17 residues. CDR1 and CDR2 from the germline V gene are MNHNS and SASEGT. V was pared by 1 base and J by 5 bases, with 20 bases between. Written as DNA, the CDR3 is TGTGCCAGCAGTGAAGGGACAGCTAGGCCCTTTAGGACTGAAGCTTTCTTT. Translated: CASSEGTARPFRTEAFF.

This chain uses TRBV9 with TRBJ1-1, with a possible D match to TRBD1 (6 bases). The CDR3 loop spans 14 amino acids. Per germline, CDR1 SGDLS and CDR2 YYNGEE. Trimming pared 4 bases from V and 5 bases from J, leaving 15 bases between. CDR3 sequence: CASSRRGAQTEAFF. In DNA form, the CDR3 reads TGTGCCAGCAGCCGTCGGGGGGCCCAGACTGAAGCTTTCTTT. The whole variable domain, remainder taken from reference TRBV9 and TRBJ1-1, is DSGVTQTPKHLITATGQRVTLRCSPRSGDLSVYWYQQSLDQGLQFLIQYYNGEERAKGNILERFSAQQFPDLHSELNLSSLELGDSALYFCASSRRGAQTEAFFGQGTRLTVV.

This rearrangement joins TRBV27 to TRBJ2-7; 8 bases match TRBD1. The CDR3 contains 14 residues. V lost 10 bases, J lost 0 bases, and 8 bases stayed unmatched. CDR1 and CDR2 (germline): MNHEY, SMNVEV (reference sequence). The CDR3 sequence: CAKPNRGISYEQYF. The CDR3, as DNA: TGTGCCAAACCTAACAGGGGGATCTCCTACGAGCAGTACTTC.

The chain couples TRBV19 to TRBJ2-2; 7 bases align to TRBD2. Germline-derived CDR1 and CDR2 are LNHDA and SQIVND (reference sequence). The V and J ends lost 5 bases and 3 bases, in that order; junction bases with no gene match: 6. The CDR3 totals 15 residues. The CDR3 spells CASSWASGYTGELFF. DNA for the CDR3: TGTGCCAGTAGTTGGGCTAGCGGTTACACCGGGGAGCTGTTTTTT.

The chain has TRBV6-6 and TRBJ1-4; D gene uncertain. Germline V gives CDR1 MNHNY, CDR2 SVGAGI (reference sequence). The CDR3 consists of 14 residues. Between the trimmed V and J ends, which lost 2 bases and 8 bases, there was a span of 12 bases. CDR3 bases: TGTGCCAGCAGTTACACGTTGGGAGAAGAAAAACTGTTTTTT. It translates to CASSYTLGEEKLFF.

The chain combines TRBV15 with TRBJ1-1; D may be TRBD1 (5 bases). Trimming removed 3 bases at V and 0 bases at J, with 11 bases between. The CDR3 covers 15 residues. Looked up from germline, CDR1 is LNHNV and CDR2 is YYDKDF (reference sequence). DNA of the CDR3: TGTGCCACCAGCAGGAGCAGGGCTTTGAACACTGAAGCTTTCTTT. Translated, it gives CATSRSRALNTEAFF. Using reference TRBV15 and TRBJ1-1 for the parts outside the CDR3, the full variable domain is DAMVIQNPRYQVTQFGKPVTLSCSQTLNHNVMYWYQQKSSQAPKLLFHYYDKDFNNEADTPDNFQSRRPNTSFCFLDIRSPGLGDTAMYLCATSRSRALNTEAFFGQGTRLTVV.

CDR3 sequence (DNA): TGTGCCAGCAGTGACCGAGTAGAGGCCGGGGAGCTGTTTTTT. Translating gives CASSDRVEAGELFF. The rearrangement uses TRBV6-4 and TRBJ2-2; D is undetermined. Trimming removed 2 bases at V and 6 bases at J, with 10 bases between. This CDR3 is built from 14 residues. CDR1 is MRHNA and CDR2 is SNTAGT in the germline V gene.

The chain is built from TRBV2 and TRBJ2-1; D is unresolved. Trimming stripped 6 bases from V and 0 bases from J, with 6 bases between. CDR3 length: 13 residues. The germline gives CDR1 SNHLY, CDR2 FYNNEI. CDR3 sequence: CASRAPSYNEQFF. The CDR3 DNA sequence: TGTGCCAGCAGGGCCCCCTCCTACAATGAGCAGTTCTTC.

This sequence joins TRBV6-5 and TRBJ2-1, with 9 nucleotides matching TRBD1. CDR3 length: 14 residues. The germline CDR1 and CDR2 sequences are MNHEY and SVGAGI. V lost 7 bases, J lost 7 bases, and 8 bases stayed unmatched. Here the CDR3 DNA reads TGTGCCAGCACCCCGGGACAGGGTCGGAATGAGCAGTTCTTC. Translation: CASTPGQGRNEQFF.

This clone was picked up a small number of times. This sequence joins TRBV5-6 and TRBJ2-3, with D possibly matching TRBD1 (6 bases). Germline-derived CDR1 and CDR2 are SGHDT and YYEEEE. Trimming removed 2 bases from V and 1 base from J, with 8 bases in between. The CDR3 is made up of 14 amino acids. CDR3 sequence: CASSFRQGTDTQYF. CDR3 sequence (DNA): TGTGCCAGCAGCTTCCGACAGGGCACAGATACGCAGTATTTT.

In the case of this clone: This sample includes further DNA sequences coding for the same CDR3. The chain is built from TRBV7-3 and TRBJ2-1, with 9 bases lining up with TRBD2. Per germline, CDR1 SGHTA and CDR2 FQGTGA. V trimming: 0 bases; J trimming: 4 bases; junction bases outside the gene matches: 4. This CDR3 comprises 16 residues. CDR3 nucleotide sequence: TGTGCCAGCAGCTTAACGGCGGGGGGGCTTTACAATGAGCAGTTCTTC. Residues: CASSLTAGGLYNEQFF.

The genes are TRBV6-6 and TRBJ1-6; 9 bases are shared with TRBD1. Trimming cost V 6 bases and J 8 bases; bases outside gene matches: 5. Per the germline V gene, CDR1 is MNHNY and CDR2 is SVGAGI (reference sequence). The CDR3 contains 14 residues. CDR3 in DNA: TGTGCCAGCAGAAGAGGACAGGGGTATTCACCCCTCCACTTT. Encoded protein: CASRRGQGYSPLHF.

The chain is built from TRBV5-1 and TRBJ2-5; no clear D. The CDR3 contains 14 residues. Germline V lookup: CDR1 SGHRS, CDR2 YFSETQ. V lost 0 bases to trimming and J lost 5 bases, with 11 bases between them. DNA for the CDR3: TGCGCCAGCAGCTTGGGGCAGGTTGGGGAGACCCAGTACTTC. It translates to CASSLGQVGETQYF. Together with reference TRBV5-1 and TRBJ2-5, the CDR3 gives the full variable domain: KAGVTQTPRYLIKTRGQQVTLSCSPISGHRSVSWYQQTPGQGLQFLFEYFSETQRNKGNFPGRFSGRQFSNSRSEMNVSTLELGDSALYLCASSLGQVGETQYFGPGTRLLVL.

This chain joins TRBV6-5 and TRBJ2-1, with a possible D match to TRBD1 (6 bases). Germline CDR1 and CDR2: MNHEY and SVGAGI. CDR3 length: 12 amino acids. V lost 5 bases to trimming and J lost 7 bases, with 9 bases between them. The CDR3 nucleotides read TGTGCCAGCAGTAACAGGGCGAATGAGCAGTTCTTC. Amino acid sequence: CASSNRANEQFF.

The chain is built from TRBV6-6 and TRBJ2-7; TRBD1 aligns across 7 bases. The CDR3 totals 15 residues. CDR1 and CDR2 from the germline V gene are MNHNY and SVGAGI (reference sequence). The V segment lost 2 bases and the J segment 3 bases; nucleotides outside the gene matches: 7. CDR3 sequence: CASSYGTATLYEQYF. CDR3 nucleotide sequence: TGTGCCAGCAGTTACGGGACAGCTACACTCTACGAGCAGTACTTC.

CDR3 nucleotide sequence: TGTGCCAGCTCACCCTCGACAGGGAACACCGGGGAGCTGTTTTTT. This translates into CASSPSTGNTGELFF. The rearrangement joins TRBV18 to TRBJ2-2, with a possible D match to TRBD1 (6 bases). The CDR3 is 15 residues long. Trimming left V 3 bases short and J 1 base short, with 9 bases between. From germline, CDR1 is KGHSH and CDR2 LQKENI.

This clone was seen a handful of times. V is TRBV4-1 and J is TRBJ2-7; 9 nucleotides align to TRBD2. The CDR3 totals 16 residues. Trimming took 1 base from V and 0 from J; bases not matched to a gene: 4. Germline CDR1 is MGHRA and CDR2 is YSYEKL. As DNA, the CDR3 is TGCGCCAGCAGCCAAGTAGGGACTAGCTACTCCTACGAGCAGTACTTC. Residues: CASSQVGTSYSYEQYF.

This sequence joins TRBV9 and TRBJ2-7, with D possibly TRBD2 on 5 matching bases. The CDR3 extends over 14 amino acids. From germline, CDR1 is SGDLS and CDR2 YYNGEE. V dropped 4 bases and J dropped 3 bases, with 14 bases sitting between them. CDR3 in amino acids: CASSPTRDYYEQYF. The CDR3 nucleotides are TGTGCCAGCAGCCCCACCCGGGATTACTACGAGCAGTACTTC.